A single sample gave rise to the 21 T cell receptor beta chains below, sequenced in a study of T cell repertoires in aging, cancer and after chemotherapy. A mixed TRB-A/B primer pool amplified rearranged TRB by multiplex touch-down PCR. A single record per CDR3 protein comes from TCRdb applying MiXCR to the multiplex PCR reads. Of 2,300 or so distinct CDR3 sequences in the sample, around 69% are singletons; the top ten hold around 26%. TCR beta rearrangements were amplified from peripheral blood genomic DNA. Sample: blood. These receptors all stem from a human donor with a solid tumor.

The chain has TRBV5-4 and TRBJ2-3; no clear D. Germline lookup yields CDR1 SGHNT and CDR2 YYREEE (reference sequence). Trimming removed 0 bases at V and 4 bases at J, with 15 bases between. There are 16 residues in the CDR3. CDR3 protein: CASSLDDLASADTQYF. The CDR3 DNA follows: TGTGCCAGCAGCTTGGATGATCTCGCTTCCGCAGATACGCAGTATTTT.

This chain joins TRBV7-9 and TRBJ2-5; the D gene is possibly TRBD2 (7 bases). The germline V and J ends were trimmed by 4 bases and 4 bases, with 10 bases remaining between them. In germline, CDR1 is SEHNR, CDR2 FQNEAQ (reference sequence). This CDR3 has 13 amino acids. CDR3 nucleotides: TGTGCCAGCAGCTCGCGGGGGCCAGAGACCCAGTACTTC. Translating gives CASSSRGPETQYF. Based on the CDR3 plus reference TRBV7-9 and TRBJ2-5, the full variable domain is DTGVSQNPRHKITKRGQNVTFRCDPISEHNRLYWYRQTLGQGPEFLTYFQNEAQLEKSRLLSDRFSAERPKGSFSTLEIQRTEQGDSAMYLCASSSRGPETQYFGPGTRLLVL.

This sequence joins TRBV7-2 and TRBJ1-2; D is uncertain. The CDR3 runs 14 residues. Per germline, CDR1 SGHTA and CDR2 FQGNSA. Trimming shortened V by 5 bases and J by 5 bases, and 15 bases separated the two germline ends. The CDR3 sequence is CASSPSRDFYGYTF. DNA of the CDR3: TGTGCCAGCAGCCCGTCACGGGATTTTTATGGCTACACCTTC.

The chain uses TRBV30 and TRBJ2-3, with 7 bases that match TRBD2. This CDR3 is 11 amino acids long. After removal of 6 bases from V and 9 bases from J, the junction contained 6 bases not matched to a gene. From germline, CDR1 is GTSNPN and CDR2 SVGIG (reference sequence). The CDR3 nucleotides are TGTGCCTGCGTCAGCGGGGCGACGCAGTATTTT. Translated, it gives CACVSGATQYF.

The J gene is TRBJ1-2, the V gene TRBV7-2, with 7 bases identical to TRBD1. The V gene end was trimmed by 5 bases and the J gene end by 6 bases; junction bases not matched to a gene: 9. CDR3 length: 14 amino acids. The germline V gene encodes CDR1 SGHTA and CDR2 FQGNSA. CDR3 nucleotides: TGTGCCAGCAGCCTAGGGCAGGGGGAGGATGGCTACACCTTC. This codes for CASSLGQGEDGYTF.

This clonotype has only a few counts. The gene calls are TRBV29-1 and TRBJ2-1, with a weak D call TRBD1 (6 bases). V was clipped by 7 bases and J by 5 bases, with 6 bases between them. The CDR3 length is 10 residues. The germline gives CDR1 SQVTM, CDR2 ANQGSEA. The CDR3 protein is CSGGHNEQFF. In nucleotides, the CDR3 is TGCAGCGGGGGGCACAATGAGCAGTTCTTC.

The DNA for the CDR3 is TGTGCCACCAGCAGAGATGAGGCGGGCACTGAAGCTTTCTTT. Amino acid sequence: CATSRDEAGTEAFF. The chain has TRBV15 and TRBJ1-1; D is uncertain. The CDR3 has 14 residues. Trimming took 0 bases from V and 4 from J, leaving 9 bases between them. Germline V gene lookup returns CDR1 LNHNV and CDR2 YYDKDF (reference sequence).

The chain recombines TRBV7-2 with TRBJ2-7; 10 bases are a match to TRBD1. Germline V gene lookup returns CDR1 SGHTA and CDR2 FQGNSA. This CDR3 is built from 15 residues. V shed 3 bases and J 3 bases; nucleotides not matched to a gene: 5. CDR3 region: CASSFNRDRGYEQYF. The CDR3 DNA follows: TGTGCCAGCAGCTTTAACCGGGACAGGGGCTACGAGCAGTACTTC.

The DNA for the CDR3 is TGTGCCAGCAGTCCATTAAGGGGGGACACTGAAGCTTTCTTT. As protein: CASSPLRGDTEAFF. The chain couples TRBV27 to TRBJ1-1, with a possible D match to TRBD1 (6 bases). CDR1 and CDR2 (germline): MNHEY, SMNVEV (reference sequence). V lost 5 bases and J lost 3, with 13 bases in between. CDR3 length: 14 amino acids.

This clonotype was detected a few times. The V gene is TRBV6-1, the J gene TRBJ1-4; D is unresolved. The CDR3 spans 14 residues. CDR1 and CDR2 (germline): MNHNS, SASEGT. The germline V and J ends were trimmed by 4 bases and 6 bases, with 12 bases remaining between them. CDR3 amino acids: CASSVLNRDEKLFF. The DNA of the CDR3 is TGTGCCAGCAGTGTCTTGAACCGGGATGAAAAACTGTTTTTT.

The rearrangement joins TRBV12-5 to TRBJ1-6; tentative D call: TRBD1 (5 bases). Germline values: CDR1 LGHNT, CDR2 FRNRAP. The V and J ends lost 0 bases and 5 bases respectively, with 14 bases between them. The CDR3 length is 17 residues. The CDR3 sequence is CASGLVLGGVDNSPLHF. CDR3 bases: TGTGCTAGTGGTTTGGTACTCGGAGGGGTTGATAATTCACCCCTCCACTTT.

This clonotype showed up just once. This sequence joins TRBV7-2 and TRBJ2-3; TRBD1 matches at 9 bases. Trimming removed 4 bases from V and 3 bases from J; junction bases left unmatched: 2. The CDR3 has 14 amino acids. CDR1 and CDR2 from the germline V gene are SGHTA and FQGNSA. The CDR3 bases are TGTGCCAGCAGCTGGGACAGGGCAACAGATACGCAGTATTTT. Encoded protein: CASSWDRATDTQYF.

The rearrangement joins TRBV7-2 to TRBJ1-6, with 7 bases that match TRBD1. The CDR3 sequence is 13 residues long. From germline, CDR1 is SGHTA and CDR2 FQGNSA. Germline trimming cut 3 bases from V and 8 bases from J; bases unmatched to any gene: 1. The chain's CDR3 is CASSLTGYSPLHF. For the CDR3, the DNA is TGTGCCAGCAGCTTGACAGGGTATTCACCCCTCCACTTT.

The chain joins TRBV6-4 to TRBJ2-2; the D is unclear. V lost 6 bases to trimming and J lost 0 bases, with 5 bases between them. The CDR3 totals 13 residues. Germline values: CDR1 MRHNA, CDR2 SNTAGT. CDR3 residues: CASSPSNTGELFF. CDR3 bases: TGTGCCAGCAGCCCTTCGAACACCGGGGAGCTGTTTTTT.

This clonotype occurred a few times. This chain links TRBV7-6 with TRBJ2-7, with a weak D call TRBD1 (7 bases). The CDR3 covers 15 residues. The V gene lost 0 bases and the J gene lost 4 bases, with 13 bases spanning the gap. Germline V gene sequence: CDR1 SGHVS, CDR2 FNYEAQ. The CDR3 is CASSLAAQGGYEQYF. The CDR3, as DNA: TGTGCCAGCAGCTTAGCGGCCCAGGGGGGATACGAGCAGTACTTC.

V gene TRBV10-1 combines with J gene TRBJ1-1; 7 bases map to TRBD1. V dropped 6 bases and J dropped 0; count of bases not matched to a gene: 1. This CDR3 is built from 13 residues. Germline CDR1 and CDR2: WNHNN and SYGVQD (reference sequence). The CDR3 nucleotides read TGCGCCAGCAGGGGACAGTTGAACACTGAAGCTTTCTTT. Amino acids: CASRGQLNTEAFF.

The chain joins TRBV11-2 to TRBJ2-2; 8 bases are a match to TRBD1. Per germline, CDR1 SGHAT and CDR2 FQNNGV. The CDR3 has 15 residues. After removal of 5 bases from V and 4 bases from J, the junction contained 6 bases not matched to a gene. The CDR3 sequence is CASSPGGAGTGELFF. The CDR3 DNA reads TGTGCCAGCAGCCCAGGGGGCGCAGGCACCGGGGAGCTGTTTTTT.

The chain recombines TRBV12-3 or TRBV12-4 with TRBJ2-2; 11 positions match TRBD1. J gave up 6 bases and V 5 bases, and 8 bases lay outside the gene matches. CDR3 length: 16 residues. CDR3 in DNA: TGTGCCAGCAGTAGACGGACAGGGGGCAGTTCCGGGGAGCTGTTTTTT. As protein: CASSRRTGGSSGELFF.

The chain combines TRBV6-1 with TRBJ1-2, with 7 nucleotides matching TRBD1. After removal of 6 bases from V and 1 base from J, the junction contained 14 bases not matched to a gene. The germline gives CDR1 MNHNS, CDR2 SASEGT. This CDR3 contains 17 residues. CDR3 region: CASRKEAGGSNNYGYTF. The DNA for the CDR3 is TGTGCCAGCAGAAAGGAGGCAGGGGGTAGTAATAACTATGGCTACACCTTC.

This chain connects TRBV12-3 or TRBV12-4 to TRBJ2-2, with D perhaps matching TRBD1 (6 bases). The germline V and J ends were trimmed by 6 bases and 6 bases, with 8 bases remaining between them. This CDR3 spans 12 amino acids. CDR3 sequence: CASRRGSGELFF. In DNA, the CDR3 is TGTGCCAGCAGGAGGGGGTCCGGGGAGCTGTTTTTT.

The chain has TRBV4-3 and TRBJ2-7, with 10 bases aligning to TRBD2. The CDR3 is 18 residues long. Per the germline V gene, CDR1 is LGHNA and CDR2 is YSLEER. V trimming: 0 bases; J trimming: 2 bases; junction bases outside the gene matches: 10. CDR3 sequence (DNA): TGCGCCAGCAGCCAAGATCGGCCCCTAGCGGGGGCAGCCTACGAGCAGTACTTC. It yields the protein CASSQDRPLAGAAYEQYF.